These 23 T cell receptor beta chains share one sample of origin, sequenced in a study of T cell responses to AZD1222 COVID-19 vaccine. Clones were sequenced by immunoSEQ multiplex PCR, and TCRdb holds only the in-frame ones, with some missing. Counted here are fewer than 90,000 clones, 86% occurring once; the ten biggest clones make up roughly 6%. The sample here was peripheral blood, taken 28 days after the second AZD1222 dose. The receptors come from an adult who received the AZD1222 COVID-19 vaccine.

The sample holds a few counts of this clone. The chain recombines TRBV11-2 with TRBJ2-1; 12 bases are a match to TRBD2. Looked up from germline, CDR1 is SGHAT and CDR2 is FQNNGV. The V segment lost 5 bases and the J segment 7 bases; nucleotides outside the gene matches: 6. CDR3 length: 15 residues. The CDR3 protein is CASSPLAGGQNEQFF. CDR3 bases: TGTGCCAGCAGCCCCCTAGCGGGAGGGCAGAATGAGCAGTTCTTC.

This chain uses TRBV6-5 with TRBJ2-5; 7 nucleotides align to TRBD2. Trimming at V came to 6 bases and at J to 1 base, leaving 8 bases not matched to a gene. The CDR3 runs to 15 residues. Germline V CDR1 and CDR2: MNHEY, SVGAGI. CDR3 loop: CASRSGGLLQETQYF. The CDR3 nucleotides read TGTGCCAGCAGATCCGGGGGACTACTCCAAGAGACCCAGTACTTC.

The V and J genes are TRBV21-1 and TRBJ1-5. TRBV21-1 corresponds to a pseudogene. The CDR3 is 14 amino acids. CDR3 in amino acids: CASSNGFLAQPQHF. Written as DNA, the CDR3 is TGTGCCAGCAGCAACGGGTTTTTAGCTCAGCCCCAGCATTTT.

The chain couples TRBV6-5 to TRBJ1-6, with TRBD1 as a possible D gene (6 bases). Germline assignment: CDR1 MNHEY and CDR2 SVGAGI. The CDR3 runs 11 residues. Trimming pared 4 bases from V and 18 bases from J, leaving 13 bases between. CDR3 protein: CASSSQGRHHF. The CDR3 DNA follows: TGTGCCAGCAGTTCTCAGGGGCGGCACCACTTT.

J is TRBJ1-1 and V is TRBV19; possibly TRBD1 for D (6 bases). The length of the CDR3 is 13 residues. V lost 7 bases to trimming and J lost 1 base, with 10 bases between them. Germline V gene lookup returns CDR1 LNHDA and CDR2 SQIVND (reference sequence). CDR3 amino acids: CASNPTGNTEAFF. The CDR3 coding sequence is TGTGCCAGTAACCCGACAGGGAACACTGAAGCTTTCTTT.

The CDR3 loop is CASSRDRGHNEQFF. The CDR3 bases are TGTGCCAGCTCACGGGACAGGGGCCACAATGAGCAGTTCTTC. The chain is built from TRBV18 and TRBJ2-1, with 10 bases identical to TRBD1. Trimming took 4 bases from V and 5 from J; bases not matched to a gene: 2. Per germline, CDR1 KGHSH and CDR2 LQKENI. This CDR3 is built from 14 residues. Complete variable domain (other parts from reference TRBV18 and TRBJ2-1): NAGVMQNPRHLVRRRGQEARLRCSPMKGHSHVYWYRQLPEEGLKFMVYLQKENIIDESGMPKERFSAEFPKEGPSILRIQQVVRGDSAAYFCASSRDRGHNEQFFGPGTRLTVL.

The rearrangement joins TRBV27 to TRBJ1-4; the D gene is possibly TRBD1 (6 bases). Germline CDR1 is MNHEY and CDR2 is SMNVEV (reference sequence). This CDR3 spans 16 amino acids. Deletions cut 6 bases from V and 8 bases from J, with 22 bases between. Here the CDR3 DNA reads TGTGCCAGCAGCCCGATATGGGGGGCAACAAGGGAAAAACTGTTTTTT. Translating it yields CASSPIWGATREKLFF.

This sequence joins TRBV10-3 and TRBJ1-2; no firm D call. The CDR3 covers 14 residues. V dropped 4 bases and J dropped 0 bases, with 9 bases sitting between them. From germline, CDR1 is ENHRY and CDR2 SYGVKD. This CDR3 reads CAISGREANYGYTF. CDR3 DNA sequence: TGTGCCATCAGTGGTAGGGAAGCTAACTATGGCTACACCTTC.

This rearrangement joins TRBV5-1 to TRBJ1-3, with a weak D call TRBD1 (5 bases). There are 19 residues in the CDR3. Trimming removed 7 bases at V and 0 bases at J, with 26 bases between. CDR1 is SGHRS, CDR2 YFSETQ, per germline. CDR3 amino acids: CASQLRTLPHGASGNTIYF. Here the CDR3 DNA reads TGCGCCAGCCAACTTAGGACCCTCCCCCATGGGGCCTCTGGAAACACCATATATTTT.

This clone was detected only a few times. CDR3 sequence: CATDIPRQDRGQETQYF. The CDR3 DNA reads TGTGCCACCGACATTCCGCGTCAGGACAGGGGGCAGGAGACCCAGTACTTC. The chain links TRBV24-1 to TRBJ2-5, with 11 bases aligning to TRBD1. From germline, CDR1 is KGHDR and CDR2 SFDVKD. This CDR3 has 17 residues. The V segment lost 9 bases and the J segment 5 bases; nucleotides outside the gene matches: 16.

The CDR3 here is CATSDRLRLAATEETQYF. The CDR3 bases are TGTGCCACCAGTGATCGCCTGCGACTAGCGGCTACTGAAGAGACCCAGTACTTC. This chain links TRBV24-1 with TRBJ2-5; 9 bases are shared with TRBD2. The CDR3 length is 18 residues. J gave up 3 bases and V 3 bases, and 13 bases lay outside the gene matches. From germline, CDR1 is KGHDR and CDR2 SFDVKD.

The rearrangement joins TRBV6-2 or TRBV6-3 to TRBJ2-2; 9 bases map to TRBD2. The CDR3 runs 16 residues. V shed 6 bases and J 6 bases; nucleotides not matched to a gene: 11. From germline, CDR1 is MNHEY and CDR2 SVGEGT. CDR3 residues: CASSGEAGGLPGELFF. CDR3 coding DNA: TGTGCCAGCAGCGGAGAGGCGGGAGGGCTTCCCGGGGAGCTGTTTTTT.

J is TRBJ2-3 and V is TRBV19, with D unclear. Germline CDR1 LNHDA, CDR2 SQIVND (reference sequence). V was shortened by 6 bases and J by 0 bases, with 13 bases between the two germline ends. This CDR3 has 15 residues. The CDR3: CASSLYSVSTDTQYF. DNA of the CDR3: TGTGCCAGTAGCCTGTACAGCGTAAGCACAGATACGCAGTATTTT.

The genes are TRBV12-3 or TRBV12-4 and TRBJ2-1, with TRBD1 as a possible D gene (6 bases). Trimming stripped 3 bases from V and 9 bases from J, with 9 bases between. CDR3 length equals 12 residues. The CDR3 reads CASSFAQGEQFF. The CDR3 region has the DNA TGTGCCAGCAGTTTCGCACAGGGTGAGCAGTTCTTC.

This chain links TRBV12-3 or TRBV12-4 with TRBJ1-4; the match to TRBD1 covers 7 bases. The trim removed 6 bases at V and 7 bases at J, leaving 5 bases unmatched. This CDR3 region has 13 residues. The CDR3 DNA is TGTGCCAGCAGACTCGACAGGGCTGAAAAACTGTTTTTT. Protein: CASRLDRAEKLFF.

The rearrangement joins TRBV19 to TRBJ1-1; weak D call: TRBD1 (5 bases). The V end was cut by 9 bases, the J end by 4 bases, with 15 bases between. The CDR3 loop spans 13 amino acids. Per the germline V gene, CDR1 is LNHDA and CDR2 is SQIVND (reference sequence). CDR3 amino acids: CASTSGASTEAFF. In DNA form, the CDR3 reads TGTGCCAGCACCAGTGGGGCTAGCACTGAAGCTTTCTTT. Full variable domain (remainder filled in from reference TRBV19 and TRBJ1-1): DGGITQSPKYLFRKEGQNVTLSCEQNLNHDAMYWYRQDPGQGLRLIYYSQIVNDFQKGDIAEGYSVSREKKESFPLTVTSAQKNPTAFYLCASTSGASTEAFFGQGTRLTVV.

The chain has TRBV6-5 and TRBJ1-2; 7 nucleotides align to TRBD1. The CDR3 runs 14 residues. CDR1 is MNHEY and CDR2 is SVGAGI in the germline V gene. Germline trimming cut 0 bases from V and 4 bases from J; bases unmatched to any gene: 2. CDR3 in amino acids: CASSYSDRSYGYTF. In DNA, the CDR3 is TGTGCCAGCAGTTACTCGGACAGGAGCTATGGCTACACCTTC.

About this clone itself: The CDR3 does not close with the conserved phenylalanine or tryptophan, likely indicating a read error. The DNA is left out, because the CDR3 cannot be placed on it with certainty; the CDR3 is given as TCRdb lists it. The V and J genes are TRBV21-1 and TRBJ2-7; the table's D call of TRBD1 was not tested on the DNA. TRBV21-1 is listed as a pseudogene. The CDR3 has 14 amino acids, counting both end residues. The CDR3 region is CASSKARGTGPGGL.

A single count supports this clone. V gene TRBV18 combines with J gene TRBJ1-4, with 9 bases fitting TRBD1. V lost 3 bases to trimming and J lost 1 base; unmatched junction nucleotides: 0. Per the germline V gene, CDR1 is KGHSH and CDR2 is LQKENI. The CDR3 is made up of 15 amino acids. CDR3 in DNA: TGTGCCAGCTCACCGGGACAGGGAACTAATGAAAAACTGTTTTTT. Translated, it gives CASSPGQGTNEKLFF.

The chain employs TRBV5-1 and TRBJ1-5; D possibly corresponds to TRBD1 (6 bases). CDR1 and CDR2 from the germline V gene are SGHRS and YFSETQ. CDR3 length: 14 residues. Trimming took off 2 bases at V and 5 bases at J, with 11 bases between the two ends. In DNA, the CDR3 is TGCGCCAGCAGCTTTGGGGGCGCGGATCAGCCCCAGCATTTT. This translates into CASSFGGADQPQHF.

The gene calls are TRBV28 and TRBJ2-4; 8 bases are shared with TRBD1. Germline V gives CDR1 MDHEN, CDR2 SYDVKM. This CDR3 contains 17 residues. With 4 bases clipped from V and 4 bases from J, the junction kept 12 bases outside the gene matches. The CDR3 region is CASSYGGTGWAKNIQYF. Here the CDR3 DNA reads TGTGCCAGCAGTTACGGAGGGACAGGCTGGGCTAAAAACATTCAGTACTTC.

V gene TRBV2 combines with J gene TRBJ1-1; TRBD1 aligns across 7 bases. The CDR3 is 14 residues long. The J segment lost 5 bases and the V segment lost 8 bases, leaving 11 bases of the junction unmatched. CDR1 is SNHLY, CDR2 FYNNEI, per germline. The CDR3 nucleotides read TGTGCCAGCCTGCCCCACAGGGGAGGGACTGAAGCTTTCTTT. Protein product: CASLPHRGGTEAFF.

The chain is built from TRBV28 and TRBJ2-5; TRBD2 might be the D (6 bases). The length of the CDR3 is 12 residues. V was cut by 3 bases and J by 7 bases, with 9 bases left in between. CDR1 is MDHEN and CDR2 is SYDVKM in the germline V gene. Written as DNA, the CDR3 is TGTGCCAGCAGTTTGGGACTCCTGACCCAGTACTTC. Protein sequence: CASSLGLLTQYF.